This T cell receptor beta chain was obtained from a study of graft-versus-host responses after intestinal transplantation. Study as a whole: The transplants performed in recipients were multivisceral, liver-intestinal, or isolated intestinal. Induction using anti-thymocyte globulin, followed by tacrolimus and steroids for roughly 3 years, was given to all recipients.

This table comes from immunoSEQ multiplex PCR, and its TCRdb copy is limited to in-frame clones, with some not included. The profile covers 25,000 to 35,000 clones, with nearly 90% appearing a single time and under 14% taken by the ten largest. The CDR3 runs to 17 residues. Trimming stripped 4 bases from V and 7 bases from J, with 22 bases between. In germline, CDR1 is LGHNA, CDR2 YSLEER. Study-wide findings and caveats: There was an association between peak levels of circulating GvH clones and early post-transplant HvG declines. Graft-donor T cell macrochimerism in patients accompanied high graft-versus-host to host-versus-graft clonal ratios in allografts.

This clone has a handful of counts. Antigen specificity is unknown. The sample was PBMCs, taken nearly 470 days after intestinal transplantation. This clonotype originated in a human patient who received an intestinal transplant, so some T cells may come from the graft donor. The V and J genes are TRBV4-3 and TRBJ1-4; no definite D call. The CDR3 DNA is TGCGCCAGCAGCCGGAGCCGGTCGCTGGGAAGAGGTGAAAAACTGTTTTTT. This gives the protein CASSRSRSLGRGEKLFF.